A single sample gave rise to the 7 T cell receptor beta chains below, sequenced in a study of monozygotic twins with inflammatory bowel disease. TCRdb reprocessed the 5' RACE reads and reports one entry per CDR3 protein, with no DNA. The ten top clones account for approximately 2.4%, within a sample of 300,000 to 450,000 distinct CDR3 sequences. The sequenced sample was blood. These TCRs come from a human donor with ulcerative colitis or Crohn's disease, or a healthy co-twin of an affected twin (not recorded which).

CDR3 residues: CASSYEAGDLSYEQYF. The chain combines TRBV6-2 or TRBV6-3 with TRBJ2-7; as DNA is missing, the TRBD1 call by TCRdb cannot be tested. The CDR3 extends over 16 amino acids. The V gene's germline CDR1 is MNHEY and CDR2 SVGEGT.

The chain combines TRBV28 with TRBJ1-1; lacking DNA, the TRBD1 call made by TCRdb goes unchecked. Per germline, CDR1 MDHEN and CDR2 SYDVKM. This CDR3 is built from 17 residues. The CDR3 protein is CASFTPKAMKSNTEAFF.

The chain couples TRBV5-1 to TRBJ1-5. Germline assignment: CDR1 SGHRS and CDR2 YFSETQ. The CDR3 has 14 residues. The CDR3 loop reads CASSRISGIQPQHF.

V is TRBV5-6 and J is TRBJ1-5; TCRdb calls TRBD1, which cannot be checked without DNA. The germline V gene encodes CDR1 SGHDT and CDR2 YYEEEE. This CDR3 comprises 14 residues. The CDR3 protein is CASSLRGSNQPQHF.

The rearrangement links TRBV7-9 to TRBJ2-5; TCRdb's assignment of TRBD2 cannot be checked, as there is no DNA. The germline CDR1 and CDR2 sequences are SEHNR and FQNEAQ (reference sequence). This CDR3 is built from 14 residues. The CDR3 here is CASSELAGRETQYF.

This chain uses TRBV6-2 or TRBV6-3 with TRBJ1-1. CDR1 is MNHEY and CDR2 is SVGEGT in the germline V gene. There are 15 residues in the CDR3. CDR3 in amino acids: CASSYSGRRNTEAFF.

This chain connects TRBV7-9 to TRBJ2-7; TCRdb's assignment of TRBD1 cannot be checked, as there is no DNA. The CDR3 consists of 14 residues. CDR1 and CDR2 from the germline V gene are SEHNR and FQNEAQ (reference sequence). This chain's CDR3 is CASSPPGGAYEQYF.